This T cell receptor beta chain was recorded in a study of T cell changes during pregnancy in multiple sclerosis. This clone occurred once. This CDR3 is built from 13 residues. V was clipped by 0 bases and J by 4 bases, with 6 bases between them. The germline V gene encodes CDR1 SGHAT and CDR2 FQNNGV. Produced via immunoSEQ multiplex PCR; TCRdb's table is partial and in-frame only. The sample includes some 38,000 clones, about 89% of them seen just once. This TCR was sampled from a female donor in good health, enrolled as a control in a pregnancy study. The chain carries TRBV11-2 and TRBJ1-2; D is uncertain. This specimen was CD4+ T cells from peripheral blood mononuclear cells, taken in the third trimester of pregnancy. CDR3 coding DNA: TGTGCCAGCAGCTTAGAGGGCCCCTATGGCTACACCTTC. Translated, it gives CASSLEGPYGYTF. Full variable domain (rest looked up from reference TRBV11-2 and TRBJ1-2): EAGVAQSPRYKIIEKRQSVAFWCNPISGHATLYWYQQILGQGPKLLIQFQNNGVVDDSQLPKDRFSAERLKGVDSTLKIQPAKLEDSAVYLCASSLEGPYGYTFGSGTRLTVV.